This entry lists 6 T cell receptor beta chains sequenced from one sample in a study of siplizumab effects on memory and regulatory T cells. Assay: immunoSEQ multiplex PCR; the TCRdb copy retains only in-frame clones and omits some. Among about 110,000 clones listed, roughly 92% were seen once. Sequenced input: CD4+ T cells sorted from blood. The receptors come from a human donor in good health.

The chain uses TRBV9 and TRBJ2-7, with TRBD1 identical over 8 bases. This CDR3 is built from 15 residues. Trimming at V came to 2 bases and at J to 3 bases, leaving 7 bases not matched to a gene. CDR1 and CDR2 from the germline V gene are SGDLS and YYNGEE. The DNA of the CDR3 is TGTGCCAGCAGCGTTGGACAGGGCGGGGTCTACGAGCAGTACTTC. Amino acid sequence: CASSVGQGGVYEQYF.

The chain uses TRBV5-1 and TRBJ2-5; 8 bases agree with TRBD2. This CDR3 has 15 residues. In germline, CDR1 is SGHRS, CDR2 YFSETQ. The V gene end was trimmed by 0 bases and the J gene end by 1 base; junction bases not matched to a gene: 2. The CDR3 coding sequence is TGCGCCAGCAGCTTGGACGGGGGGGCCCAAGAGACCCAGTACTTC. It is translated as CASSLDGGAQETQYF.

This chain links TRBV7-9 with TRBJ2-4; D is unresolved. Germline V gene lookup returns CDR1 SEHNR and CDR2 FQNEAQ (reference sequence). V was cut by 3 bases and J by 5 bases, with 2 bases left in between. The CDR3 sequence is 11 residues long. CDR3 loop: CASSLENIQYF. CDR3 DNA sequence: TGTGCCAGCAGCTTGGAAAACATTCAGTACTTC.

The chain joins TRBV7-8 to TRBJ2-3, with D possibly being TRBD2 (8 bases). The germline CDR1 and CDR2 sequences are SGHVS and FQNEAQ. This CDR3 contains 15 residues. V was trimmed by 5 bases and J by 0 bases, leaving 12 bases between them. The DNA of the CDR3 is TGTGCCAGCAGCCGGGAGGGGGCCAGCACAGATACGCAGTATTTT. Translating it yields CASSREGASTDTQYF.

The chain links TRBV7-2 to TRBJ1-5, with TRBD1 as a possible D gene (6 bases). Germline-derived CDR1 and CDR2 are SGHTA and FQGNSA. CDR3 length: 13 amino acids. Trimming left V 4 bases short and J 4 bases short, with 8 bases between. DNA of the CDR3: TGTGCCAGCAGCTCCAGGGGAAATCAGCCCCAGCATTTT. Residues: CASSSRGNQPQHF.

The CDR3 loop is CASSRTGSNQPQHF. The CDR3 DNA follows: TGTGCCAGCAGCCGGACAGGGTCGAATCAGCCCCAGCATTTT. The rearrangement uses TRBV2 and TRBJ1-5, with 8 positions matching TRBD1. Losses at the gene ends were 6 bases for V and 4 bases for J; bases not matched to a gene: 5. The CDR3 length is 14 residues. Germline V CDR1 and CDR2: SNHLY, FYNNEI.